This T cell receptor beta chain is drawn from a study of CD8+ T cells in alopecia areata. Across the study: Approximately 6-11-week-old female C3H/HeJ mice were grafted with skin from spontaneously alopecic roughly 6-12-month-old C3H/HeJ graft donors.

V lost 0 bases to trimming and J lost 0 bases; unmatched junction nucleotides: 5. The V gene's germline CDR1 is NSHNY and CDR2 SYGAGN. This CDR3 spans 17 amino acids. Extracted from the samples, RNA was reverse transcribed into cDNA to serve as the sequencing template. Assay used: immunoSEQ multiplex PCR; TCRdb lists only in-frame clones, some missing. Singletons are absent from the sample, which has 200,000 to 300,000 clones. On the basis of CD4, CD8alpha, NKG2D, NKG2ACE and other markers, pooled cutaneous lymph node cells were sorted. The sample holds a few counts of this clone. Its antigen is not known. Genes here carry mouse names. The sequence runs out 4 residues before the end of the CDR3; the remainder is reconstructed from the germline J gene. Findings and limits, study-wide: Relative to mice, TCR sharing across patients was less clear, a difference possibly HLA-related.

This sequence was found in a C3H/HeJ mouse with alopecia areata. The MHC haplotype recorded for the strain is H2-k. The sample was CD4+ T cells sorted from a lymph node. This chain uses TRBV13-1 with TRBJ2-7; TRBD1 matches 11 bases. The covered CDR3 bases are TGTGCCAGCAGTGATGGTCCCGGGACAGGGGGCTCCTAT. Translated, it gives CASSDGPGTGGSY. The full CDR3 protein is CASSDGPGTGGSYEQYF.